This is a list of T cell receptor beta chains from one sample in a study of cytomegalovirus exposure and HLA in healthy donors. Method: immunoSEQ multiplex PCR; TCRdb's copy keeps in-frame clones and lacks some. The table has approximately 100,000 clones, about 80% seen once. Material: PBMCs. The receptors stem from a man between 18 and 29 years old in good health and CMV-seropositive. Both conserved end residues are trimmed from each CDR3. Clone sizes are given selectively: once, few, many, or a class where the clone is expanded.

>9|TRBJ1-1|-|TRBV6-5
ASSQGQGAF
>12|TRBJ2-7|few|TRBV6-1
ASSLQGSSYEQY
>13|TRBJ1-1|-|TRBV5-1
ASSPGGPGGTEAF
>12|TRBJ2-7|-|TRBV2
ASTLQGPSNEQY
>16|TRBJ1-2|-|TRBV14
ASSQLSRGGLGSYGYT
>16|TRBJ2-6|once|TRBV9
ASSGEDSRESGANVLT
>11|TRBJ1-1|once|TRBV7-8
ASSVDRNTEAF
>12|TRBJ2-2|-|TRBV6-1
ASSEPQNTGELF
>13|TRBJ1-1|few|TRBV5-1
ASSLDLLLNTEAF
>11|TRBJ2-7|-|TRBV2
ATKPGQNYEQY
>9|TRBJ1-2|-|TRBV2
ASSDSYGYT
>16|TRBJ2-5|once|TRBV5-1
ASSLASRRGGIQETQY
>13|TRBJ2-7|-|TRBV11-2
ASSLDLGSSYEQY
>10|TRBJ1-2|-|TRBV7-9
SSSLDGYGYT
>12|TRBJ2-7|-|TRBV9
ASSRDRGTYEQY
>15|TRBJ2-1|-|TRBV18
ASSPPNRSFRYNEQF
>12|TRBJ2-3|-|TRBV7-2
ASSTQRGPDTQY
>13|TRBJ1-1|-|TRBV7-9
ASSLTQGGHTEAF
>15|TRBJ2-1|-|TRBV28
ASTTIHGTSGYNEQF
>12|TRBJ1-6|-|TRBV6-1
ASKDRPYNSPLH
>12|TRBJ1-6|-|TRBV30
AWSVPRDNSPLH
>13|TRBJ2-3|-|TRBV27
ASSPELGFTDTQY
>10|-|-|TRBV2
ASRGQSYEQY
>14|TRBJ2-7|-|TRBV5-1
ARLRASGGQPGEQY
>13|TRBJ1-5|-|TRBV6-1
ASSRVGQLNQPQH
>12|TRBJ1-4|-|TRBV2
ASSEATPEEKLF
>12|TRBJ2-7|-|TRBV6-5
ASKAAVISYEQY
>15|TRBJ2-3|few|TRBV27
ASRRTGGGFSTDTQY
>13|TRBJ2-7|-|TRBV5-1
ASSLHLPGSDEQY
>13|TRBJ1-5|-|TRBV6-5
ASSHTRGQGQPQH
>12|TRBJ1-5|-|TRBV2
ASSVGGSSQPQH
>10|TRBJ1-1|-|TRBV2
ASSVYRTEAF
>9|TRBJ2-7|-|TRBV2
ASSELSEQY
>9|TRBJ1-2|few|TRBV5-6
ASSVGQGFT
>12|TRBJ1-2|-|TRBV4-1
ASSQVWAVGGYT
>9|TRBJ1-1|-|TRBV5-1
ASSGGGEAF
>15|TRBJ2-7|-|TRBV10-1
ASSESTRAGGRNEQY
>14|TRBJ1-1|-|TRBV4-1
ASSQGTVARNTEAF
>13|TRBJ2-1|-|TRBV6-5
ASSWSSGGVNEQF
>12|TRBJ1-5|-|TRBV27
ASSLDSPNQPQH
>12|TRBJ1-1|-|TRBV27
ASGRTSVITEAF
>12|TRBJ1-4|once|TRBV25-1
ASSDNRVNEKLF
>13|TRBJ1-2|-|TRBV19
ASSISLGRADGYT
>9|TRBJ1-3|-|TRBV6-1
ASSNRNTIY
>9|TRBJ1-1|-|TRBV6-5
ASRSGAEAF
>13|TRBJ2-2|once|TRBV4-2
ASSPGRGASGELF
>13|TRBJ2-1|-|TRBV2
ASIGSEGSYNEQF
>14|TRBJ2-1|-|TRBV29-1
SVAEIAGRYMDEQF
>12|TRBJ2-7|-|TRBV28
ASSRGIGLDEQY
>17|TRBJ2-3|-|TRBV5-1
ASSLATLVGRGQTDTQY